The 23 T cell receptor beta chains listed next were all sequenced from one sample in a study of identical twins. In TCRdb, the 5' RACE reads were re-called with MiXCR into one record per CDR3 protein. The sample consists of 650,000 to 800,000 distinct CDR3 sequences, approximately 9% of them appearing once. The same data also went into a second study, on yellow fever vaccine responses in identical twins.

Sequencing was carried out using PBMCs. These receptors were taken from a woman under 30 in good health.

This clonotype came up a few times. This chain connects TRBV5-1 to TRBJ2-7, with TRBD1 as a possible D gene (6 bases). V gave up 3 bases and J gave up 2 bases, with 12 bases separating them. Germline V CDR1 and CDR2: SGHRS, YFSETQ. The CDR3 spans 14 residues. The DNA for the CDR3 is TGCGCCAGCAGCTCGAGGGGGAGTCCCTACGAGCAGTACTTC. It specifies CASSSRGSPYEQYF.

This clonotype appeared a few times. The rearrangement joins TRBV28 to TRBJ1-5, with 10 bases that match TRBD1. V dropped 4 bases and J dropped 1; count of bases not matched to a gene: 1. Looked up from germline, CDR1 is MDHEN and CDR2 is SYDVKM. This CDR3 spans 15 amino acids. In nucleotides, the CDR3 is TGTGCCAGCAGTTGGGGACAGGGGAGCAATCAGCCCCAGCATTTT. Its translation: CASSWGQGSNQPQHF.

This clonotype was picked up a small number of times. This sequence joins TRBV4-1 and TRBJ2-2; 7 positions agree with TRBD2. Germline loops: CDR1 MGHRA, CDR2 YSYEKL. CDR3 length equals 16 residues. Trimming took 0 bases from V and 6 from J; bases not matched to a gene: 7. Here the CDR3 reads CASSQEERGYPGELFF. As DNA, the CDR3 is TGCGCCAGCAGCCAAGAGGAGCGGGGTTACCCCGGGGAGCTGTTTTTT.

In DNA form, the CDR3 reads TGTGCCACCACTCCACCCGAGACTAGCTACAATGAGCAGTTCTTC. Protein sequence: CATTPPETSYNEQFF. This chain links TRBV10-3 with TRBJ2-1; tentatively, D is TRBD2 (6 bases). Germline V CDR1 and CDR2: ENHRY, SYGVKD. The CDR3 covers 15 residues. Trimming removed 10 bases from V and 3 bases from J, with 19 bases in between.

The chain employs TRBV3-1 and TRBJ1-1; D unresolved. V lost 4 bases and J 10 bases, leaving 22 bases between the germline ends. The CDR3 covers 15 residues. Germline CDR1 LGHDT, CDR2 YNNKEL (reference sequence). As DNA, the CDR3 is TGTGCCAGCAGCCCCTCCCGCTCTGGGGTGGGCAGAGCTTTCTTT. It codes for CASSPSRSGVGRAFF.

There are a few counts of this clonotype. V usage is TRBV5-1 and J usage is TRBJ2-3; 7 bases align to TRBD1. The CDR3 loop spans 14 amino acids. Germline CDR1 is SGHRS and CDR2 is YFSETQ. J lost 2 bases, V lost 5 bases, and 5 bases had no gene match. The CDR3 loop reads CASRLTGFTDTQYF. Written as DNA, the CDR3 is TGCGCCAGCAGGTTGACAGGGTTCACAGATACGCAGTATTTT.

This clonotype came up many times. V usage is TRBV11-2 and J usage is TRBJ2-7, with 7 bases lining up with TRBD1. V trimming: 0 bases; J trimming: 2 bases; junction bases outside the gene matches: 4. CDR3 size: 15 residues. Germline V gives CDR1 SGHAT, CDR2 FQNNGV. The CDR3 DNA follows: TGTGCCAGCAGCTTAGACCCGGGACAGACCTACGAGCAGTACTTC. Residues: CASSLDPGQTYEQYF.

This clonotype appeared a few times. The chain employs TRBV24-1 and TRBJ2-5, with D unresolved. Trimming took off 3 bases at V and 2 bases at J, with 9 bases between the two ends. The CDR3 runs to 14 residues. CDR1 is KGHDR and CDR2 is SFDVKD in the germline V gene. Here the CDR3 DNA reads TGTGCCACCAGTGATATCCGGATGCAAGAGACCCAGTACTTC. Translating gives CATSDIRMQETQYF.

DNA of the CDR3: TGTGCCAGCAGCCAAGAAGGAAGGGAGCCCAAAAACATTCAGTACTTC. Encoded protein: CASSQEGREPKNIQYF. The J gene is TRBJ2-4, the V gene TRBV3-1, with D tentatively TRBD2 (5 bases). There are 16 residues in the CDR3. V shed 0 bases and J shed 2 bases, with 11 bases lying between them. The V gene's germline CDR1 is LGHDT and CDR2 YNNKEL (reference sequence).

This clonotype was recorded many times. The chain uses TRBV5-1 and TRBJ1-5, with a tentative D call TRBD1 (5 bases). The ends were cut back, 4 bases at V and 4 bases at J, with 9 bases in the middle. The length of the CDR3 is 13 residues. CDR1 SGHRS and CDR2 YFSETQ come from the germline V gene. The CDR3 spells CASSPEGNQPQHF. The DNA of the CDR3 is TGCGCCAGCAGCCCGGAGGGGAATCAGCCCCAGCATTTT.

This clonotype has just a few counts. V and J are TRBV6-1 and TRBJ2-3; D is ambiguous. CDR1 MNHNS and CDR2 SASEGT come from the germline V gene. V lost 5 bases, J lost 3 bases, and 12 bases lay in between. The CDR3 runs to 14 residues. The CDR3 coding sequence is TGTGCCAGCAGTAGCCCCGAGAGGACAGATACGCAGTATTTT. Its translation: CASSSPERTDTQYF.

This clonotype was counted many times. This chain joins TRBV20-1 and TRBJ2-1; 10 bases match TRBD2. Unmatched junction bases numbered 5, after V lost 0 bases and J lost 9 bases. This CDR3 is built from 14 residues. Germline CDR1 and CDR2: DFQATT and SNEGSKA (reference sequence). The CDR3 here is CSARENLAGGEQFF. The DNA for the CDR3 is TGCAGTGCTAGAGAGAATTTAGCGGGGGGTGAGCAGTTCTTC.

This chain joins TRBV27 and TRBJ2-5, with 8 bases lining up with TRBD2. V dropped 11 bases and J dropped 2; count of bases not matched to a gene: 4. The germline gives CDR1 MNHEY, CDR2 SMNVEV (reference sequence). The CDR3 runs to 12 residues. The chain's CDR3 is CAGCGGQETQYF. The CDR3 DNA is TGTGCCGGCTGCGGGGGGCAAGAGACCCAGTACTTC.

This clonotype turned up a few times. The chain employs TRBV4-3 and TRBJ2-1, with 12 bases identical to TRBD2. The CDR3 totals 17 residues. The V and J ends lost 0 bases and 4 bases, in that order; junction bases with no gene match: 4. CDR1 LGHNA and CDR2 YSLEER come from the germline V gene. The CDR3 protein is CASSQEWTSGTYNEQFF. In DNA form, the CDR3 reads TGCGCCAGCAGCCAAGAATGGACTAGCGGGACTTACAATGAGCAGTTCTTC.

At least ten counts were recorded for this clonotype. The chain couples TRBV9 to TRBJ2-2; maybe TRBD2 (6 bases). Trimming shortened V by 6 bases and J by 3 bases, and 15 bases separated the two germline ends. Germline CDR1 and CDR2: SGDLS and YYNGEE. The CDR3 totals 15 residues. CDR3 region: CASNTEGGYTGELFF. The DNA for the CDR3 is TGTGCCAGCAATACCGAGGGAGGATACACCGGGGAGCTGTTTTTT.

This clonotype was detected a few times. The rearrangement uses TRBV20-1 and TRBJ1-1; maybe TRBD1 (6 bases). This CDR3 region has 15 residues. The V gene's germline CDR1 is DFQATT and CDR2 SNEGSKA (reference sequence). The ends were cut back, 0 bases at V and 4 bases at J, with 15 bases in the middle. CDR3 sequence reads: CSARDQGRLSTEAFF. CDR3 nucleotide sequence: TGCAGTGCTAGAGATCAGGGGAGATTGAGCACTGAAGCTTTCTTT.

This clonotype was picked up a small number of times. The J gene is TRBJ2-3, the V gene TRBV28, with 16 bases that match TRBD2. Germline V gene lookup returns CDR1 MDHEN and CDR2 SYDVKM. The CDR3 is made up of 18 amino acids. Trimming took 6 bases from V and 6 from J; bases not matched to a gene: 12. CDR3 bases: TGTGCCAGCAGACACAACATACCGGGACTAGCGGGGGGGGATACGCAGTATTTT. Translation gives CASRHNIPGLAGGDTQYF. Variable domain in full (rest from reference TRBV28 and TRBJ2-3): DVKVTQSSRYLVKRTGEKVFLECVQDMDHENMFWYRQDPGLGLRLIYFSYDVKMKEKGDIPEGYSVSREKKERFSLILESASTNQTSMYLCASRHNIPGLAGGDTQYFGPGTRLTVL.

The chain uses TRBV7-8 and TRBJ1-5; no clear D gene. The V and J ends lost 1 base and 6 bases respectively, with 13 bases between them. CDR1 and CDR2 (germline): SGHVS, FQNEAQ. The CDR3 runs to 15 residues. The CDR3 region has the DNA TGTGCCAGCAGCTTAGTAAGCCGGTTGGGTCAGCCCCAGCATTTT. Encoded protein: CASSLVSRLGQPQHF.

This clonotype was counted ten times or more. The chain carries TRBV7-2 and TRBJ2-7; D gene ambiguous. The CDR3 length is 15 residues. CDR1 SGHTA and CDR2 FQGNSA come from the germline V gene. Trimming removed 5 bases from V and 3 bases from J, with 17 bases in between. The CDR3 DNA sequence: TGTGCCAGCAGCCCATCTCTGCGGCAAGACTACGAGCAGTACTTC. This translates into CASSPSLRQDYEQYF.

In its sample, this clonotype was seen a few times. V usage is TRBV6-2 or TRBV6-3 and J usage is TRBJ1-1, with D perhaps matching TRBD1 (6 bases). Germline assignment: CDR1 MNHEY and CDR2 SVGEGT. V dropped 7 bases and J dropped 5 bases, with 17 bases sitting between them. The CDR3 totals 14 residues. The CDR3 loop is CASTPGGARTEAFF. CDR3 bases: TGTGCCAGCACACCGGGGGGGGCGAGGACTGAAGCTTTCTTT.

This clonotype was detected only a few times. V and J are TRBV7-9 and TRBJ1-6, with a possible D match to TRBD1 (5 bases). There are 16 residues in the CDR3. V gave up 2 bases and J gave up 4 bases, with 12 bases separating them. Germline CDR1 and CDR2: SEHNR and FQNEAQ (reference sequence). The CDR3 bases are TGTGCCAGCAGCTTAATAACAGGCTCTTATAATTCACCCCTCCACTTT. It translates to CASSLITGSYNSPLHF.

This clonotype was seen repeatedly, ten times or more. CDR3 sequence (DNA): TGTGCCAGCAGCGTAGTAGAAGAGCAGTTCTTC. Protein: CASSVVEEQFF. This sequence joins TRBV9 and TRBJ2-1; D unclear. From germline, CDR1 is SGDLS and CDR2 YYNGEE. V dropped 0 bases and J dropped 10 bases, with 5 bases sitting between them. The CDR3 is made up of 11 amino acids.

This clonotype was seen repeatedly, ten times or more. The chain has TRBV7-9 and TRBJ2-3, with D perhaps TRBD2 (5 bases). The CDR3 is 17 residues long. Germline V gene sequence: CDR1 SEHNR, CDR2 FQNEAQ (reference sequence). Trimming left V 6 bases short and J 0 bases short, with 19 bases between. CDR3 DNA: TGTGCCAGCAGTTCCGACGGGAAGAACCCTAGCACAGATACGCAGTATTTT. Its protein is CASSSDGKNPSTDTQYF.